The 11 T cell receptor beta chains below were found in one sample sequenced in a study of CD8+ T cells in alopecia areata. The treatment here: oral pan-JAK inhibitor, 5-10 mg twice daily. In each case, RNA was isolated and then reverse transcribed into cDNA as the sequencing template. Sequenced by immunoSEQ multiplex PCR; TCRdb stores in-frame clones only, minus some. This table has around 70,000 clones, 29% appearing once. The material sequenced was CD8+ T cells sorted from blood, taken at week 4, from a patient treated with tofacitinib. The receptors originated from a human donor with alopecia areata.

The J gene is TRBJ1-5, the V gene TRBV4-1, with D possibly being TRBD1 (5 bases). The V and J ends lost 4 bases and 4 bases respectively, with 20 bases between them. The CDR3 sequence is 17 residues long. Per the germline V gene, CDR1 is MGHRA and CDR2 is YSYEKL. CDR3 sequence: CASSPEQGLGPNQPQHF. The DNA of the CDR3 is TGCGCCAGCAGCCCAGAGCAGGGCCTCGGTCCTAATCAGCCCCAGCATTTT.

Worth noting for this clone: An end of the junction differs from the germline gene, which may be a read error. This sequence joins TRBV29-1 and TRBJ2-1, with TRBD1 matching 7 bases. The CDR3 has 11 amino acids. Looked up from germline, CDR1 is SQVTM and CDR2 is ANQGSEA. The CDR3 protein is CSMSSGGDLIF. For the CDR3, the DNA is TGCAGCATGTCGTCAGGGGGTGATTTAATCTTC.

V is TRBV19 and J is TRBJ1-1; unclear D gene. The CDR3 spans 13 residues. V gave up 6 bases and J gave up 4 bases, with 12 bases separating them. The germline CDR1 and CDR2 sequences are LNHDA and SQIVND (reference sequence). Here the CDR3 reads CASSFASITEAFF. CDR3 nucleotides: TGTGCCAGTAGCTTCGCCTCGATCACTGAAGCTTTCTTT.

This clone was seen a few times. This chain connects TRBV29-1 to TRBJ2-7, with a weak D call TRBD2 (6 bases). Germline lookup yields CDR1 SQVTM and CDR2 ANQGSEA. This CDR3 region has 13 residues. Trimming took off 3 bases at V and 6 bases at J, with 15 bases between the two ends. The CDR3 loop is CSVEGGTPSEQYF. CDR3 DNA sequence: TGCAGCGTTGAGGGCGGGACTCCCAGCGAGCAGTACTTC.

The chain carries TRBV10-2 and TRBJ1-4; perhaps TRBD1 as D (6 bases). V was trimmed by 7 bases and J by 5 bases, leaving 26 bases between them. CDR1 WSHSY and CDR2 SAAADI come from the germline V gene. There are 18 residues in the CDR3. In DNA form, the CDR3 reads TGCGCCAGCACTCCTCCAAGGGGATGGAGGGGGATCAATGAAAAACTGTTTTTT. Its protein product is CASTPPRGWRGINEKLFF.

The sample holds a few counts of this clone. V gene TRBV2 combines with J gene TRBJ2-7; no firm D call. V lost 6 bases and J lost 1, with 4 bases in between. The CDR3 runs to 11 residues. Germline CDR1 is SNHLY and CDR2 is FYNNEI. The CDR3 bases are TGTGCCAGCAGCTTGTCCTACGAGCAGTACTTC. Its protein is CASSLSYEQYF.

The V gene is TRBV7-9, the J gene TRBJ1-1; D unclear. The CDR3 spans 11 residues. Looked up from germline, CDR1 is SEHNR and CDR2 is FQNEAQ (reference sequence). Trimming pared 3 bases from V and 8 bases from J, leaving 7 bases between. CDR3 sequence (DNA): TGTGCCAGCAGCTTGAGCATGGAAGCTTTCTTT. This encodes CASSLSMEAFF.

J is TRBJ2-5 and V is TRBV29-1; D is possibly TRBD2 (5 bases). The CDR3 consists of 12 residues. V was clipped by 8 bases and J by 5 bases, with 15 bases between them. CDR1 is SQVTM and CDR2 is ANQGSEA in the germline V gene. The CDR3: CSSAGEPETQYF. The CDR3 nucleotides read TGCAGCTCCGCGGGTGAACCGGAGACCCAGTACTTC.

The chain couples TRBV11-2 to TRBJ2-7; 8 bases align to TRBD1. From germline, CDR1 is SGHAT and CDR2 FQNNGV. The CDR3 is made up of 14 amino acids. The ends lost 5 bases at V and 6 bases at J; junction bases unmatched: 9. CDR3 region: CASSIGQGSGEQYF. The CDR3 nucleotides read TGTGCCAGCAGCATAGGACAGGGAAGTGGCGAGCAGTACTTC.

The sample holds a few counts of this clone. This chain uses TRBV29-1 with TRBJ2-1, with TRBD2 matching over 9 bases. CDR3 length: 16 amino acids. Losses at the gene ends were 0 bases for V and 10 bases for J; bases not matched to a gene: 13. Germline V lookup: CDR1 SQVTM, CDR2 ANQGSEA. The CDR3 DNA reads TGCAGCGTTGAAGAACGGGGGCTAGCGGGAATAGAAGAGCAGTTCTTC. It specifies CSVEERGLAGIEEQFF.

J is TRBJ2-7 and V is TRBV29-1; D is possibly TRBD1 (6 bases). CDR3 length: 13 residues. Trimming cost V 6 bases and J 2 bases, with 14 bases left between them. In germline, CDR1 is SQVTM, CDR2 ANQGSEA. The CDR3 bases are TGCAGCGTCACCGGGACATACCCCTACGAGCAGTACTTC. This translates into CSVTGTYPYEQYF.